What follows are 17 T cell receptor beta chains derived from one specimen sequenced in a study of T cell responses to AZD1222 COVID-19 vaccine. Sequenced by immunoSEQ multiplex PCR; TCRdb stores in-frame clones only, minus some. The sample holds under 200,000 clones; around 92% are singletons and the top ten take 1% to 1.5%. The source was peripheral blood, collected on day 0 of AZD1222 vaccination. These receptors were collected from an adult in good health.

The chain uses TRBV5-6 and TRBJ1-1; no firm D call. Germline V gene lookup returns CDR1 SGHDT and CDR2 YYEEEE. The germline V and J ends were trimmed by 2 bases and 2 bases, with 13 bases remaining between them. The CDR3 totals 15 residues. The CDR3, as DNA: TGTGCCAGCAGCTTTAAGTGGGCACTTAACACTGAAGCTTTCTTT. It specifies CASSFKWALNTEAFF.

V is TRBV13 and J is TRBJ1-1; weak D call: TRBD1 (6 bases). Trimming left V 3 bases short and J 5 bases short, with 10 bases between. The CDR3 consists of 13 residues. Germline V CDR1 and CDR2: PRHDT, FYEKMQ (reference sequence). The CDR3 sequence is CASSLTGLTEAFF. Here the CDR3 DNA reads TGTGCCAGCAGCTTGACAGGCCTTACTGAAGCTTTCTTT.

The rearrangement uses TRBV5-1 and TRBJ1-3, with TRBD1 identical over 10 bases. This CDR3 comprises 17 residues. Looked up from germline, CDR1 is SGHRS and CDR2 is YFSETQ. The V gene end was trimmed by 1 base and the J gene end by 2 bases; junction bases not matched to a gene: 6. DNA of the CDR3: TGCGCCAGCAGCTTGCTCCCGACAGGGGGCACTGGAAACACCATATATTTT. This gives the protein CASSLLPTGGTGNTIYF.

CDR3 sequence: CASRGDSNQPQHF. As DNA, the CDR3 is TGCGCCAGCAGAGGGGATAGCAATCAGCCCCAGCATTTT. This rearrangement joins TRBV5-1 to TRBJ1-5; perhaps TRBD1 as D (5 bases). From germline, CDR1 is SGHRS and CDR2 YFSETQ. The CDR3 spans 13 residues. V was pared by 5 bases and J by 0 bases, with 6 bases between. The full variable domain, completed using reference TRBV5-1 and TRBJ1-5, is KAGVTQTPRYLIKTRGQQVTLSCSPISGHRSVSWYQQTPGQGLQFLFEYFSETQRNKGNFPGRFSGRQFSNSRSEMNVSTLELGDSALYLCASRGDSNQPQHFGDGTRLSIL.

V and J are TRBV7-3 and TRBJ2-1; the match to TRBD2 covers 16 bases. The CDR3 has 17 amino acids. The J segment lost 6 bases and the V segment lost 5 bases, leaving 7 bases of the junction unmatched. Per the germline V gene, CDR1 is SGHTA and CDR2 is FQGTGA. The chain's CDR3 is CASSLGTSGGAGNEQFF. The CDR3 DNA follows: TGTGCCAGCAGCCTAGGGACTAGCGGGGGGGCCGGCAATGAGCAGTTCTTC.

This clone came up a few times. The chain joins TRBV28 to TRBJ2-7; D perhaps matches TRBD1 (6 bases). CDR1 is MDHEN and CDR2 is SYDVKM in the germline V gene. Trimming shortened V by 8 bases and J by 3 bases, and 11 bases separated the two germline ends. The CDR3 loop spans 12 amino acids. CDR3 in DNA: TGTGCCAGCCGGAGACAGGTCTACGAGCAGTACTTC. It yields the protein CASRRQVYEQYF.

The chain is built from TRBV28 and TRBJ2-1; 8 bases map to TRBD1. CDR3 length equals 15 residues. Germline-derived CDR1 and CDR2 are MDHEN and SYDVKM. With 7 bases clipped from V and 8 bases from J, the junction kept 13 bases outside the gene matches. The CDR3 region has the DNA TGTGCCAGCACTCCTCCAGGGGGCGCTTCTGATGAGCAGTTCTTC. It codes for CASTPPGGASDEQFF.

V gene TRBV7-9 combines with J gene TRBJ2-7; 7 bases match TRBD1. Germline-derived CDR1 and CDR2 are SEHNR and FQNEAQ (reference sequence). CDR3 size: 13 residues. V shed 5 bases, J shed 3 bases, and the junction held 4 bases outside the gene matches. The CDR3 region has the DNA TGTGCCAGCAGCGCCGGGACAGACTACGAGCAGTACTTC. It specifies CASSAGTDYEQYF.

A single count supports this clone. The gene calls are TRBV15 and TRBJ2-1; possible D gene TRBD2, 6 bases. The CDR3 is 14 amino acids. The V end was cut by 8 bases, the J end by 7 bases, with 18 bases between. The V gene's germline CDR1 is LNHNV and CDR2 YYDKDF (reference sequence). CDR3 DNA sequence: TGTGCCACCGCCGAGGACTACTCGAGAAATGAGCAGTTCTTC. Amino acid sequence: CATAEDYSRNEQFF.

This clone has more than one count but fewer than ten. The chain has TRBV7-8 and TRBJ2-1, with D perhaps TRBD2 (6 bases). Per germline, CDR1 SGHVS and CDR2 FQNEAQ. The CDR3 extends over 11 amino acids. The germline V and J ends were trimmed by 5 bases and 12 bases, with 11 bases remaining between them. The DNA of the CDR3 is TGTGCCAGCAGCCCCGGGACTCCGCAGTTCTTC. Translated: CASSPGTPQFF.

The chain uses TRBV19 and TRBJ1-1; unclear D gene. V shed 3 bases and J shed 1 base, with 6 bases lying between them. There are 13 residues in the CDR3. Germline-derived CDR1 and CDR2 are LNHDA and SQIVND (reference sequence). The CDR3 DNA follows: TGTGCCAGTAGTATCCCCACGAACACTGAAGCTTTCTTT. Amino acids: CASSIPTNTEAFF.

In DNA form, the CDR3 reads TGTGCCAGCAGTCCGGACAGGGGTAGAGGCTACACCTTC. This encodes CASSPDRGRGYTF. This chain uses TRBV3-1 (or the pseudogene TRBV3-2) with TRBJ1-2, with 9 bases fitting TRBD1. J lost 8 bases, V lost 6 bases, and 7 bases had no gene match. Germline V CDR1 and CDR2: LGHDT, YNNKEL (reference sequence). The CDR3 loop spans 13 amino acids.

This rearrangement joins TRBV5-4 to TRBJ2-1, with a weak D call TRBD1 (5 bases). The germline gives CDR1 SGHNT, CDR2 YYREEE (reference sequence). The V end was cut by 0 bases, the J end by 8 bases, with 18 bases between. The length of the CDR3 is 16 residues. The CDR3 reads CASSLAVLPGMDEQFF. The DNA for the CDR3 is TGTGCCAGCAGCTTGGCGGTGCTCCCAGGGATGGATGAGCAGTTCTTC.

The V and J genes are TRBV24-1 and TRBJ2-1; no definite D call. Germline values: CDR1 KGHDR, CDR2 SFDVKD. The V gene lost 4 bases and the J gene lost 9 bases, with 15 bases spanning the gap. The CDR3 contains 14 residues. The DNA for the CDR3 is TGTGCCACCAGTGACCCAGGACCCATGGGTGAGCAGTTCTTC. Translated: CATSDPGPMGEQFF.

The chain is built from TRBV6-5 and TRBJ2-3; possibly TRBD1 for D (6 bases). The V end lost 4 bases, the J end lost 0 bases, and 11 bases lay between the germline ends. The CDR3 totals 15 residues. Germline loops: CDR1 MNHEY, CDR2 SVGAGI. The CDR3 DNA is TGTGCCAGCAGTTTACAGGGTTATAGCACAGATACGCAGTATTTT. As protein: CASSLQGYSTDTQYF.

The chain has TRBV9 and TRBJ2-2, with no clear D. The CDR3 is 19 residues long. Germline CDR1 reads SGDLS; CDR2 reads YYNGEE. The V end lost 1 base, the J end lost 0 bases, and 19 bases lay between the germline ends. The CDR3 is CASSVSPFSGRANTGELFF. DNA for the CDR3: TGTGCCAGCAGCGTATCCCCCTTCTCTGGGCGAGCGAACACCGGGGAGCTGTTTTTT.

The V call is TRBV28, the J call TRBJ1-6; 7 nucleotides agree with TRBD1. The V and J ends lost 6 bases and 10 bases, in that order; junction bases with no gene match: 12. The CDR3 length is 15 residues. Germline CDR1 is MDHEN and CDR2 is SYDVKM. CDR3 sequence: CASRETGTETSPLHF. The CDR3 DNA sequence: TGTGCCAGCAGAGAGACCGGGACAGAGACCTCACCCCTCCACTTT.